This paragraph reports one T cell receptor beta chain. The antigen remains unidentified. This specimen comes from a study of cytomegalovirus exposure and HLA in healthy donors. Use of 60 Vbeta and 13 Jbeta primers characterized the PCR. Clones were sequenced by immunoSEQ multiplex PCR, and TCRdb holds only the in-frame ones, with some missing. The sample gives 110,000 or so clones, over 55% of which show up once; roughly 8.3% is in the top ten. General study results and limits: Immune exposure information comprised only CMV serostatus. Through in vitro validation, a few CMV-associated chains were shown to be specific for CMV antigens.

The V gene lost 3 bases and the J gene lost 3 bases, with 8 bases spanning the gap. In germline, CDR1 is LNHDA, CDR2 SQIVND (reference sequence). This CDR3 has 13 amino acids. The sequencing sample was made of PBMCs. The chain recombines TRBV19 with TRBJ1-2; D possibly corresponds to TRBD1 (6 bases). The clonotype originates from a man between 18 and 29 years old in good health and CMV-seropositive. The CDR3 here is CASSIRTDYGYTF. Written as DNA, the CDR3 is TGTGCCAGTAGTATCAGGACAGACTATGGCTACACCTTC.